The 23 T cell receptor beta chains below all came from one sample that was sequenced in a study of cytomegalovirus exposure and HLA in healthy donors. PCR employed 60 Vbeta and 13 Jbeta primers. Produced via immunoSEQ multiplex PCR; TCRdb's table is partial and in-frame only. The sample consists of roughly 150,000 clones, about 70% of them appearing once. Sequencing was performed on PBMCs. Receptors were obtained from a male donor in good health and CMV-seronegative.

The CDR3 nucleotides read TGTGCCAGTAGTAAGCTACAGGATGAAAAACTGTTTTTT. It is translated as CASSKLQDEKLFF. The V gene is TRBV19, the J gene TRBJ1-4, with D maybe TRBD1 (5 bases). CDR3 length: 13 amino acids. The V end was cut by 4 bases, the J end by 6 bases, with 9 bases between. The V gene's germline CDR1 is LNHDA and CDR2 SQIVND (reference sequence).

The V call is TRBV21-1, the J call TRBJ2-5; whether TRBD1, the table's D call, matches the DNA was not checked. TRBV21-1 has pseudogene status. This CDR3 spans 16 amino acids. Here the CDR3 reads CASSKEGTGLLETQYF. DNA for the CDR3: TGTGCCAGCAGCAAAGAGGGGACAGGGCTATTGGAGACCCAGTACTTC.

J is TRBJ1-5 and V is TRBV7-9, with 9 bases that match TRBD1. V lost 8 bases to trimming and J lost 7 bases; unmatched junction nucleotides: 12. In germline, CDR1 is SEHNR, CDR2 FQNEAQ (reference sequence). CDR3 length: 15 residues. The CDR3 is CASGQGQGPNQPQHF. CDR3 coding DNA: TGTGCCAGCGGACAGGGGCAGGGCCCGAACCAGCCCCAGCATTTT.

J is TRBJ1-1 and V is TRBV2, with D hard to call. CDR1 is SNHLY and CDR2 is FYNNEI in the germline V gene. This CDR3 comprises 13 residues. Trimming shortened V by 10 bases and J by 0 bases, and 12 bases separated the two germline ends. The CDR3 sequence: CAIPKDLNTEAFF. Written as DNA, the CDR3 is TGTGCCATCCCCAAGGACTTGAACACTGAAGCTTTCTTT.

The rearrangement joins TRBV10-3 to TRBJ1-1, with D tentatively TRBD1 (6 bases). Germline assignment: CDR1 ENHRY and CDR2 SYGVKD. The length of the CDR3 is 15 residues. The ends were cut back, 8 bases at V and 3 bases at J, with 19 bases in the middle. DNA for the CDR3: TGTGCCATCGGGCAGGGGATCGATCGGGACACTGAAGCTTTCTTT. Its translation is CAIGQGIDRDTEAFF.

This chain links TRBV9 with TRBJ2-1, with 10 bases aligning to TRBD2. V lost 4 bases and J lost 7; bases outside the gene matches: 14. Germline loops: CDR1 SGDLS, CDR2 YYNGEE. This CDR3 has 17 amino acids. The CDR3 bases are TGTGCCAGCAGCCCTCGACACGGTTATAGCGGGAGGAATGAGCAGTTCTTC. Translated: CASSPRHGYSGRNEQFF.

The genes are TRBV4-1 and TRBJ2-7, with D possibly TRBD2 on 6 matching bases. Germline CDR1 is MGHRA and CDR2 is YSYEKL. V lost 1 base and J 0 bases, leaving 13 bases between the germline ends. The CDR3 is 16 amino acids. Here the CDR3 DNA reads TGCGCCAGCAGCCAAGGGGACTCCGAAAACTCCTACGAGCAGTACTTC. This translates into CASSQGDSENSYEQYF.

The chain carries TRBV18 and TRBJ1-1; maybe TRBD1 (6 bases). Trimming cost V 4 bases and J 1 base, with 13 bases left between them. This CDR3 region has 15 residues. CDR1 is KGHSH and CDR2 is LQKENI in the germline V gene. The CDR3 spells CASSRSTQGNTEAFF. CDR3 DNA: TGTGCCAGCTCACGCTCAACACAGGGGAACACTGAAGCTTTCTTT.

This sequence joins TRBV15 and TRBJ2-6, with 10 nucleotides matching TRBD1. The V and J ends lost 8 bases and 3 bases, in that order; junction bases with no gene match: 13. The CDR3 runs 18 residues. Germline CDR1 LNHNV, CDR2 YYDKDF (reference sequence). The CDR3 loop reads CATSKGGQGGYGANVLTF. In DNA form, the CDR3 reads TGTGCCACCTCTAAAGGTGGACAGGGGGGATATGGGGCCAACGTCCTGACTTTC.

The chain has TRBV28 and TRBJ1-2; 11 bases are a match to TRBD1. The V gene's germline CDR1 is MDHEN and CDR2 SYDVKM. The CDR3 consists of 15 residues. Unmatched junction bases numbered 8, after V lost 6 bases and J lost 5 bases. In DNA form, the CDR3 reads TGTGCCAGCAGAGATCCGGGACAGGGGGTTTATGGCTACACCTTC. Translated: CASRDPGQGVYGYTF.

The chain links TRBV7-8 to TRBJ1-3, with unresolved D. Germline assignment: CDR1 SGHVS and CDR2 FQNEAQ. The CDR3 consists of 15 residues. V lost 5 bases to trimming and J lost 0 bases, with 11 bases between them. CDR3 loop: CASSAGRISGNTIYF. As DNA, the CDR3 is TGTGCCAGCAGCGCGGGCCGGATCTCTGGAAACACCATATATTTT.

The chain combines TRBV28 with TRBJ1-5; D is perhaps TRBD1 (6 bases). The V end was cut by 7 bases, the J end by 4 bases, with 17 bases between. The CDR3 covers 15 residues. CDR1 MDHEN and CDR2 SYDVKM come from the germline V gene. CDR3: CASIELQGQNQPQHF. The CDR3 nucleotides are TGTGCCAGCATCGAATTACAGGGTCAGAATCAGCCCCAGCATTTT.

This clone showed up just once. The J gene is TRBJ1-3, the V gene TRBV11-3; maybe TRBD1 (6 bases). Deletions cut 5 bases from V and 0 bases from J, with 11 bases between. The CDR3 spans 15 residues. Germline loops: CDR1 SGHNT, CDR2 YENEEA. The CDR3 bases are TGTGCCAGCAGCCCTGGGACAAACTCTGGAAACACCATATATTTT. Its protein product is CASSPGTNSGNTIYF.

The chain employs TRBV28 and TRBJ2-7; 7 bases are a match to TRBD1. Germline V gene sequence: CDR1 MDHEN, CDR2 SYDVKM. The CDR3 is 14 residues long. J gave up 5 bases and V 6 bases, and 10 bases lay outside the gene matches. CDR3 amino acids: CASSPTRTGNEQYF. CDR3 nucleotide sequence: TGTGCCAGCAGCCCCACCCGGACAGGTAACGAGCAGTACTTC.

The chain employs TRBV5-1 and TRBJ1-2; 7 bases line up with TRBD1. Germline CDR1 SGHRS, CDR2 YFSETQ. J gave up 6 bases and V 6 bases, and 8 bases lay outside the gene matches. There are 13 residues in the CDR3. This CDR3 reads CASKSAQGNGYTF. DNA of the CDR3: TGCGCCAGCAAGTCGGCACAGGGGAATGGCTACACCTTC. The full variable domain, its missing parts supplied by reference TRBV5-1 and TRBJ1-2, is KAGVTQTPRYLIKTRGQQVTLSCSPISGHRSVSWYQQTPGQGLQFLFEYFSETQRNKGNFPGRFSGRQFSNSRSEMNVSTLELGDSALYLCASKSAQGNGYTFGSGTRLTVV.

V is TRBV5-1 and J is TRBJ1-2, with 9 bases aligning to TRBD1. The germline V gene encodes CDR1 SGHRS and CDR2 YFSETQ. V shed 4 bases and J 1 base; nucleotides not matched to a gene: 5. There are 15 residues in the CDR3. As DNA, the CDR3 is TGCGCCAGCAGCCCGACAGGGGGTGATAACTATGGCTACACCTTC. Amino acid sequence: CASSPTGGDNYGYTF.

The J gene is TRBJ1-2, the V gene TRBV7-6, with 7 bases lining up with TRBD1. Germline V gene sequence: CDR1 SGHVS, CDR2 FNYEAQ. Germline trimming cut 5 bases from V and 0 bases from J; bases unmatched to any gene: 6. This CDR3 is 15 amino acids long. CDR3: CASSPGTAANYGYTF. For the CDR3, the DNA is TGTGCCAGCAGCCCGGGGACAGCAGCTAACTATGGCTACACCTTC.

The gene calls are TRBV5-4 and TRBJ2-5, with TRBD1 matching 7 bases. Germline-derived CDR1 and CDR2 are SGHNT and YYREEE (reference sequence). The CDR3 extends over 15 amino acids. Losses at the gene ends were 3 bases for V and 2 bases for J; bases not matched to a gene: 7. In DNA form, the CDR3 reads TGTGCCAGCAGCTGGAGACAGGGCGCTCAAGAGACCCAGTACTTC. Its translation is CASSWRQGAQETQYF.

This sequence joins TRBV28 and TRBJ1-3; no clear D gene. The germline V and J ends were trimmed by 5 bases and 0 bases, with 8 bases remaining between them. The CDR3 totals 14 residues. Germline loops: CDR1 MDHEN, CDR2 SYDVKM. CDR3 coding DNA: TGTGCCAGCAGTCCGTTTAGCTCTGGAAACACCATATATTTT. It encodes CASSPFSSGNTIYF. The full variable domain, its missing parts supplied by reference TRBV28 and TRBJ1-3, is DVKVTQSSRYLVKRTGEKVFLECVQDMDHENMFWYRQDPGLGLRLIYFSYDVKMKEKGDIPEGYSVSREKKERFSLILESASTNQTSMYLCASSPFSSGNTIYFGEGSWLTVV.

In nucleotides, the CDR3 is TGCGCCAGCAGCCAGATCGACAAACCCTCCTACAATGAGCAGTTCTTC. This codes for CASSQIDKPSYNEQFF. This sequence joins TRBV4-1 and TRBJ2-1; the D is unclear. The CDR3 is made up of 16 amino acids. Trimming took off 3 bases at V and 0 bases at J, with 12 bases between the two ends. Per germline, CDR1 MGHRA and CDR2 YSYEKL.

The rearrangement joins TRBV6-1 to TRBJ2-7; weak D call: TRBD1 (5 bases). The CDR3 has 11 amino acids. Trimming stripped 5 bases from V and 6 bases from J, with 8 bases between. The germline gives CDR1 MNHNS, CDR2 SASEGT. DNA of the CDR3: TGTGCCAGCAGTCCTAGGGGCGAGCAGTACTTC. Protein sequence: CASSPRGEQYF.

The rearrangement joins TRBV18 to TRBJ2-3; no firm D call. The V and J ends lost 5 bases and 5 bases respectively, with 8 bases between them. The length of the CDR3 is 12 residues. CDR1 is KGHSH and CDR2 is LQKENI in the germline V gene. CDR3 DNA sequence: TGTGCCAGCTCATCCCAGGTAGATACGCAGTATTTT. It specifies CASSSQVDTQYF.

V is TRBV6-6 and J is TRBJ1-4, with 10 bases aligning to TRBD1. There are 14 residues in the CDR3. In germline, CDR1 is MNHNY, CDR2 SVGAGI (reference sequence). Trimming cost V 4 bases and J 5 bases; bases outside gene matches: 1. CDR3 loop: CASSSTGGNEKLFF. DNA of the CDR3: TGTGCCAGCAGTTCGACAGGGGGCAATGAAAAACTGTTTTTT.